These 5 T cell receptor beta chains originate from one sample sequenced in a study of vaccination and CD4 T cells after COVID-19. As for time point: late sampling 161 to 241 days after vaccination in three convalescent patients. The treatment: approximately 9-day PBMC culture with coronavirus spike peptide pools or control peptides (ViraFEST assay). With the Oncomine TCR Beta short-read assay, DNA from cultured CD4+ T cells was sequenced. TCRdb itself ran the PCR reads through MiXCR, one entry per CDR3 protein. The sample has 15,000 to 20,000 distinct CDR3 sequences; approximately 48% are singletons. Their recognized antigens are unknown. The sample was CD4+ T cells from blood, cultured in vitro, taken about 7 months after SARS-CoV-2 vaccination. The receptor source for this set is a human donor who had recovered from COVID-19.

The chain carries TRBV6-1 and TRBJ1-1, with a possible D match to TRBD1 (6 bases). This CDR3 contains 16 residues. CDR1 is MNHNS, CDR2 SASEGT, per germline. V lost 5 bases and J lost 10, with 26 bases in between. DNA of the CDR3: TGTGCCAGCAGTCACCAGGTCGGCAGACAGGCACGTAGAGCTTTCTTT. Protein sequence: CASSHQVGRQARRAFF.

The V call is TRBV7-8, the J call TRBJ1-1, with D maybe TRBD1 (5 bases). CDR1 and CDR2 from the germline V gene are SGHVS and FQNEAQ. This CDR3 spans 15 amino acids. Deletions cut 5 bases from V and 0 bases from J, with 13 bases between. CDR3 DNA: TGTGCCAGCAGCAGGGGATCAAGGATGAACACTGAAGCTTTCTTT. It is translated as CASSRGSRMNTEAFF.

In its sample, this clonotype was seen once. CDR3 coding DNA: TGCAGTGCTAAGTTCCGGGACGGTTATAATTCACCCCTCCACTTT. Translated: CSAKFRDGYNSPLHF. The rearrangement joins TRBV20-1 to TRBJ1-6, with a possible D match to TRBD1 (5 bases). V shed 4 bases and J shed 4 bases, with 14 bases lying between them. The CDR3 consists of 15 residues. Germline V gene sequence: CDR1 DFQATT, CDR2 SNEGSKA (reference sequence).

V gene TRBV6-2 or TRBV6-3 combines with J gene TRBJ1-5; D is unclear. V lost 4 bases, J lost 4 bases, and 5 bases lay in between. CDR1 and CDR2 (germline): MNHEY, SVGEGT. The CDR3 spans 12 residues. The CDR3: CASSSRNQPQHF. In DNA, the CDR3 is TGTGCCAGCAGTTCGAGGAATCAGCCCCAGCATTTT.

This chain links TRBV20-1 with TRBJ2-7, with no clear D. Trimming stripped 6 bases from V and 0 bases from J, with 15 bases between. The CDR3 runs 14 residues. In germline, CDR1 is DFQATT, CDR2 SNEGSKA (reference sequence). CDR3 loop: CSAKYWTSSYEQYF. DNA for the CDR3: TGCAGTGCCAAGTACTGGACGAGCTCCTACGAGCAGTACTTC.